These 30 T cell receptor beta chains share one sample of origin, sequenced in a study of OX40 agonist ivuxolimab in advanced cancers. TCRdb's copy holds only in-frame clones and misses some; the assay was immunoSEQ multiplex PCR. The repertoire holds 45,000 or so clones, with around 83% as singletons. Here the sequenced sample was CD4+ or CD8+ T cells sorted from blood, taken in a trial of the OX40 agonist ivuxolimab. Every receptor here comes from an adult with an advanced solid tumor such as melanoma, head and neck, liver or kidney cancer.

The chain uses TRBV4-3 and TRBJ1-1; unclear D gene. V was pared by 1 base and J by 1 base, with 7 bases between. CDR1 LGHNA and CDR2 YSLEER come from the germline V gene. The CDR3 contains 14 residues. In DNA form, the CDR3 reads TGCGCCAGCAGCCAAGGGGGAGCGAACACTGAAGCTTTCTTT. Residues: CASSQGGANTEAFF.

The chain couples TRBV7-2 to TRBJ2-7, with a weak D call TRBD1 (6 bases). Germline lookup yields CDR1 SGHTA and CDR2 FQGNSA. The CDR3 length is 13 residues. The germline V and J ends were trimmed by 0 bases and 6 bases, with 9 bases remaining between them. The CDR3 bases are TGTGCCAGCAGCTTAGCGCGGACAGCCGAGCAGTACTTC. Translation gives CASSLARTAEQYF. Complete variable domain (other parts from reference TRBV7-2 and TRBJ2-7): GAGVSQSPSNKVTEKGKDVELRCDPISGHTALYWYRQSLGQGLEFLIYFQGNSAPDKSGLPSDRFSAERTGGSVSTLTIQRTQQEDSAVYLCASSLARTAEQYFGPGTRLTVT.

V usage is TRBV18 and J usage is TRBJ2-7; 8 bases agree with TRBD1. V was clipped by 5 bases and J by 3 bases; unmatched bases: 0. Germline CDR1 KGHSH, CDR2 LQKENI. The CDR3 runs 12 residues. CDR3 loop: CASSGTGYEQYF. The CDR3 region has the DNA TGTGCCAGCTCAGGGACAGGCTACGAGCAGTACTTC. Full variable domain (missing parts from reference TRBV18 and TRBJ2-7): NAGVMQNPRHLVRRRGQEARLRCSPMKGHSHVYWYRQLPEEGLKFMVYLQKENIIDESGMPKERFSAEFPKEGPSILRIQQVVRGDSAAYFCASSGTGYEQYFGPGTRLTVT.

This chain joins TRBV12-5 and TRBJ1-5; D gene ambiguous. CDR1 and CDR2 (germline): LGHNT, FRNRAP. This CDR3 has 14 amino acids. The ends were cut back, 4 bases at V and 7 bases at J, with 14 bases in the middle. The CDR3: CASGYDSRSQPQHF. The DNA for the CDR3 is TGTGCTAGTGGTTACGATTCTCGGTCGCAGCCCCAGCATTTT.

The chain carries TRBV5-4 and TRBJ1-4; 9 positions match TRBD1. This CDR3 contains 15 residues. Germline V gives CDR1 SGHNT, CDR2 YYREEE (reference sequence). The ends lost 4 bases at V and 1 base at J; junction bases unmatched: 2. The CDR3 sequence is CASSQGQGTNEKLFF. The CDR3 nucleotides read TGTGCCAGCAGCCAGGGACAGGGAACTAATGAAAAACTGTTTTTT. The full variable domain, rest sourced from reference TRBV5-4 and TRBJ1-4, is ETGVTQSPTHLIKTRGQQVTLRCSSQSGHNTVSWYQQALGQGPQFIFQYYREEENGRGNFPPRFSGLQFPNYSSELNVNALELDDSALYLCASSQGQGTNEKLFFGSGTQLSVL.

Only one count was recorded for this clone. This chain links TRBV6-5 with TRBJ2-1; D is unclear. The V and J ends lost 0 bases and 4 bases respectively, with 7 bases between them. Germline lookup yields CDR1 MNHEY and CDR2 SVGAGI. CDR3 length equals 14 residues. The CDR3 DNA is TGTGCCAGCAGTTACTCGACTGGATACAATGAGCAGTTCTTC. Amino acid sequence: CASSYSTGYNEQFF.

The CDR3 region has the DNA TGCGCCAGCAGCTCCCCCGGGACAGTAAACCACGAGCAGTACTTC. Its protein is CASSSPGTVNHEQYF. The chain couples TRBV5-1 to TRBJ2-7; 7 bases match TRBD1. V shed 3 bases and J 5 bases; nucleotides not matched to a gene: 11. This CDR3 comprises 15 residues. Germline assignment: CDR1 SGHRS and CDR2 YFSETQ.

The count of this clone is one. The genes are TRBV11-2 and TRBJ1-1; perhaps TRBD1 as D (5 bases). Germline V gene lookup returns CDR1 SGHAT and CDR2 FQNNGV. Trimming removed 1 base at V and 3 bases at J, with 6 bases between. The CDR3 contains 13 residues. Here the CDR3 reads CASSLAGDTEAFF. The CDR3 DNA follows: TGTGCCAGCAGCTTAGCGGGGGACACTGAAGCTTTCTTT.

The V and J genes are TRBV30 and TRBJ2-1, with D maybe TRBD2 (5 bases). The CDR3 runs to 13 residues. CDR1 GTSNPN and CDR2 SVGIG come from the germline V gene (reference sequence). Trimming removed 2 bases from V and 0 bases from J, with 5 bases in between. The CDR3 sequence is CAWSTSSYNEQFF. Here the CDR3 DNA reads TGTGCCTGGAGTACTAGCTCCTACAATGAGCAGTTCTTC.

The chain has TRBV27 and TRBJ1-2; D call uncertain. The CDR3 is 13 residues long. Germline V gene sequence: CDR1 MNHEY, CDR2 SMNVEV (reference sequence). Between the trimmed V and J ends, which lost 2 bases and 2 bases, there was a span of 6 bases. Written as DNA, the CDR3 is TGTGCCAGCAGTTTAGGAGGGAACTATGGCTACACCTTC. This encodes CASSLGGNYGYTF.

This clone showed up just a few times. The J gene is TRBJ2-7, the V gene TRBV7-7; 7 bases agree with TRBD1. The CDR3 is made up of 14 amino acids. Per germline, CDR1 SSHAT and CDR2 FNYEAQ (reference sequence). The J segment lost 0 bases and the V segment lost 1 base, leaving 0 bases of the junction unmatched. The DNA for the CDR3 is TGTGCCAGCAGCTTAGGGACAGGCTCCTACGAGCAGTACTTC. It encodes CASSLGTGSYEQYF.

V gene TRBV30 combines with J gene TRBJ2-7, with D possibly being TRBD1 or TRBD2 (6 bases each). The CDR3 is 14 amino acids. V was shortened by 0 bases and J by 0 bases, with 9 bases between the two germline ends. Germline V gene sequence: CDR1 GTSNPN, CDR2 SVGIG (reference sequence). CDR3 loop: CAWSVQGGSYEQYF. The CDR3 nucleotides read TGTGCCTGGAGTGTACAGGGAGGCTCCTACGAGCAGTACTTC.

The genes are TRBV6-1 and TRBJ1-1, with a possible D match to TRBD1 (5 bases). Germline assignment: CDR1 MNHNS and CDR2 SASEGT. This CDR3 is 16 amino acids long. Trimming left V 1 base short and J 4 bases short, with 16 bases between. The DNA for the CDR3 is TGTGCCAGCAGTGAAGTTACAGGTGTGTCGAGCACTGAAGCTTTCTTT. Encoded protein: CASSEVTGVSSTEAFF.

V is TRBV7-3 and J is TRBJ1-6; D uncertain. The CDR3 has 13 amino acids. Trimming took 5 bases from V and 8 from J, leaving 10 bases between them. From germline, CDR1 is SGHTA and CDR2 FQGTGA. The CDR3 region is CASSRQRHSPLHF. Here the CDR3 DNA reads TGTGCCAGCAGCCGCCAAAGGCATTCACCCCTCCACTTT.

The V gene is TRBV7-6, the J gene TRBJ2-2; 10 positions agree with TRBD2. This CDR3 contains 18 residues. Trimming cost V 5 bases and J 0 bases; bases outside gene matches: 9. Per the germline V gene, CDR1 is SGHVS and CDR2 is FNYEAQ. The CDR3 protein is CASSPRLAGLPNTGELFF. The CDR3 bases are TGTGCCAGCAGCCCCCGACTAGCGGGTCTCCCGAACACCGGGGAGCTGTTTTTT.

This rearrangement joins TRBV5-1 to TRBJ2-5; D unclear. This CDR3 comprises 13 residues. Germline values: CDR1 SGHRS, CDR2 YFSETQ. The V end lost 3 bases, the J end lost 5 bases, and 11 bases lay between the germline ends. CDR3 in amino acids: CASSSHSRETQYF. CDR3 DNA sequence: TGCGCCAGCAGCTCCCATAGCCGGGAGACCCAGTACTTC.

The chain links TRBV2 to TRBJ1-2, with D uncertain. Deletions cut 2 bases from V and 4 bases from J, with 11 bases between. The CDR3 covers 14 residues. The germline V gene has CDR1 SNHLY and CDR2 FYNNEI. The CDR3 region is CASSESSGTYGYTF. In DNA, the CDR3 is TGTGCCAGCAGTGAATCGTCGGGCACCTATGGCTACACCTTC.

The gene calls are TRBV6-4 and TRBJ2-3, with 8 bases matching TRBD1. Germline V gene sequence: CDR1 MRHNA, CDR2 SNTAGT. The CDR3 extends over 14 amino acids. Trimming cost V 4 bases and J 5 bases; bases outside gene matches: 5. CDR3 nucleotide sequence: TGTGCCAGCAGTGTGGACAGGGTAGGAGATACGCAGTATTTT. This codes for CASSVDRVGDTQYF.

This rearrangement joins TRBV10-3 to TRBJ2-5; 13 positions match TRBD2. Germline assignment: CDR1 ENHRY and CDR2 SYGVKD. V was pared by 3 bases and J by 1 base, with 5 bases of the junction left unmatched. The CDR3 totals 17 residues. CDR3 nucleotide sequence: TGTGCCATCAGTGAAAGACTAGCGGGGGGCCTCCAAGAGACCCAGTACTTC. As protein: CAISERLAGGLQETQYF.

V is TRBV5-6 and J is TRBJ2-5; D is uncertain. The germline V gene has CDR1 SGHDT and CDR2 YYEEEE. Trimming took 3 bases from V and 2 from J, leaving 8 bases between them. This CDR3 spans 13 amino acids. DNA of the CDR3: TGTGCCAGCAGCTGGATCTTTCAAGAGACCCAGTACTTC. It translates to CASSWIFQETQYF.

V usage is TRBV15 and J usage is TRBJ2-1, with D unresolved. The V gene's germline CDR1 is LNHNV and CDR2 YYDKDF (reference sequence). The CDR3 is made up of 9 amino acids. Trimming shortened V by 8 bases and J by 10 bases, and 6 bases separated the two germline ends. CDR3 bases: TGTGCCACCTGCGGAGAGCAGTTCTTC. This encodes CATCGEQFF.

The V and J genes are TRBV4-3 and TRBJ1-1; D might be TRBD1 (6 bases). Deletions cut 0 bases from V and 1 base from J, with 9 bases between. The CDR3 length is 15 residues. CDR1 and CDR2 from the germline V gene are LGHNA and YSLEER. This CDR3 reads CASSQEQGGNTEAFF. In DNA, the CDR3 is TGCGCCAGCAGCCAAGAACAAGGGGGGAACACTGAAGCTTTCTTT.

The gene calls are TRBV5-6 and TRBJ1-2; D perhaps matches TRBD1 (6 bases). The CDR3 sequence is 13 residues long. Germline V gene lookup returns CDR1 SGHDT and CDR2 YYEEEE. V was clipped by 1 base and J by 8 bases, with 12 bases between them. CDR3 bases: TGTGCCAGCAGCTTGACAGGGACGGGAGGCTACACCTTC. Its protein product is CASSLTGTGGYTF.

The J gene is TRBJ1-1, the V gene TRBV6-5, with a weak D call TRBD1 (5 bases). V lost 5 bases to trimming and J lost 4 bases, with 14 bases between them. Germline CDR1 is MNHEY and CDR2 is SVGAGI. The CDR3 consists of 14 residues. This chain's CDR3 is CASSPRREATEAFF. The DNA of the CDR3 is TGTGCCAGCAGTCCCCGCAGGGAGGCCACTGAAGCTTTCTTT.

V gene TRBV29-1 combines with J gene TRBJ2-5; D unresolved. CDR3 length: 12 residues. CDR1 SQVTM and CDR2 ANQGSEA come from the germline V gene. With 0 bases removed from V and 2 bases from J, the gap between germline ends came to 4 bases. CDR3 DNA: TGCAGCGTTGAAGAGGGTCAAGAGACCCAGTACTTC. This encodes CSVEEGQETQYF.

This clone was counted once. The rearrangement joins TRBV5-1 to TRBJ2-3, with a tentative D call TRBD1 (5 bases). CDR1 SGHRS and CDR2 YFSETQ come from the germline V gene. This CDR3 spans 15 amino acids. Trimming cost V 3 bases and J 1 base, with 12 bases left between them. CDR3 region: CASSSLQEGTDTQYF. The CDR3 region has the DNA TGCGCCAGCAGCTCCTTACAGGAAGGCACAGATACGCAGTATTTT.

The chain carries TRBV4-1 and TRBJ1-5; D not resolved. Per the germline V gene, CDR1 is MGHRA and CDR2 is YSYEKL. The CDR3 sequence is 16 residues long. Trimming removed 0 bases from V and 5 bases from J, with 14 bases in between. For the CDR3, the DNA is TGCGCCAGCAGCCAAGATAGTGGCCAGATTTATCAGCCCCAGCATTTT. Protein: CASSQDSGQIYQPQHF.

The V call is TRBV4-3, the J call TRBJ1-2; tentative D call: TRBD1 (6 bases). V lost 3 bases to trimming and J lost 8 bases, with 10 bases between them. The CDR3 has 12 residues. Germline CDR1 LGHNA, CDR2 YSLEER. The CDR3 loop is CASSQAGTGYTF. The DNA for the CDR3 is TGCGCCAGCAGCCAGGCCGGGACAGGCTACACCTTC.

The chain employs TRBV6-6 and TRBJ1-3; no clear D gene. There are 12 residues in the CDR3. Trimming took 7 bases from V and 0 from J, leaving 4 bases between them. CDR1 and CDR2 (germline): MNHNY, SVGAGI (reference sequence). The CDR3 sequence is CASMVSGNTIYF. CDR3 nucleotides: TGTGCCAGCATGGTCTCTGGAAACACCATATATTTT.

The CDR3 region has the DNA TGTGCCAGCAGCCCCGACGGAGATGGCACCGGGGAGCTGTTTTTT. Translation: CASSPDGDGTGELFF. The V call is TRBV5-4, the J call TRBJ2-2; no clear D gene. V was pared by 4 bases and J by 4 bases, with 14 bases between. CDR1 is SGHNT and CDR2 is YYREEE in the germline V gene (reference sequence). CDR3 length equals 15 residues.